Presented here are 21 T cell receptor beta chains from one specimen sequenced in a study of T-cell memory formation after mild COVID-19. One entry per CDR3 protein, called by TCRdb with MiXCR from the 5' RACE reads. Of about 180,000 distinct CDR3 sequences listed, around 20% are singletons. The sequencing input was PBMCs or a T cell subset sorted from them (not recorded which). The receptors here all came from a man aged 18 to 29 who had mild COVID-19 (a few samples of this study predate the infection). Cell type and time point are not known.

Only a few counts were recorded for this clonotype. The J gene is TRBJ1-3, the V gene TRBV4-1; D unresolved. CDR1 and CDR2 from the germline V gene are MGHRA and YSYEKL. V lost 0 bases and J 0 bases, leaving 9 bases between the germline ends. The CDR3 has 16 residues. The CDR3 DNA sequence: TGCGCCAGCAGCCAAGAGGCCCAGTTCTCTGGAAACACCATATATTTT. Translating it yields CASSQEAQFSGNTIYF.

This rearrangement joins TRBV12-3 or TRBV12-4 to TRBJ2-3; no definite D call. Between the trimmed V and J ends, which lost 0 bases and 9 bases, there was a span of 16 bases. CDR3 length: 15 residues. The CDR3: CASSLASLADQTQYF. The CDR3 DNA is TGTGCCAGCAGTTTAGCGTCGCTCGCGGATCAGACGCAGTATTTT.

This clonotype has more than one count but fewer than ten. J is TRBJ2-3 and V is TRBV30, with D unclear. Germline CDR1 GTSNPN, CDR2 SVGIG (reference sequence). CDR3 length equals 12 residues. The V gene lost 4 bases and the J gene lost 11 bases, with 16 bases spanning the gap. The CDR3 is CAWNLGSMGQYF. For the CDR3, the DNA is TGTGCCTGGAATCTGGGAAGTATGGGGCAGTATTTT.

This rearrangement joins TRBV3-1 to TRBJ2-5; no definite D call. There are 14 residues in the CDR3. CDR1 is LGHDT, CDR2 YNNKEL, per germline (reference sequence). Trimming took 0 bases from V and 1 from J, leaving 6 bases between them. The CDR3 DNA reads TGTGCCAGCAGCCAAGAGGGCAGCCAAGAGACCCAGTACTTC. It specifies CASSQEGSQETQYF.

The chain carries TRBV7-2 and TRBJ1-5; D unclear. CDR1 SGHTA and CDR2 FQGNSA come from the germline V gene. V was pared by 5 bases and J by 6 bases, with 14 bases between. This CDR3 spans 14 amino acids. The CDR3 nucleotides read TGTGCCAGCAGCACCCACCCGGGAGGTCAGCCCCAGCATTTT. Its translation is CASSTHPGGQPQHF.

This clonotype showed up just a few times. The gene calls are TRBV11-3 and TRBJ2-1; unclear D gene. The CDR3 has 15 amino acids. V lost 0 bases and J lost 6, with 12 bases in between. CDR1 and CDR2 (germline): SGHNT, YENEEA. This chain's CDR3 is CASSLDPGSSNEQFF. Here the CDR3 DNA reads TGTGCCAGCAGCTTAGACCCAGGATCATCCAATGAGCAGTTCTTC.

This clonotype was detected only a few times. The chain combines TRBV20-1 with TRBJ2-5, with TRBD2 as a possible D gene (5 bases). CDR3 length equals 11 residues. Germline CDR1 reads DFQATT; CDR2 reads SNEGSKA (reference sequence). The ends were cut back, 6 bases at V and 10 bases at J, with 15 bases in the middle. The chain's CDR3 is CSAPREYIQYF. CDR3 DNA: TGCAGTGCGCCCCGGGAATATATCCAGTACTTC.

V is TRBV5-1 and J is TRBJ2-1; 12 bases line up with TRBD2. The germline gives CDR1 SGHRS, CDR2 YFSETQ. The CDR3 covers 19 residues. The V gene end was trimmed by 4 bases and the J gene end by 0 bases; junction bases not matched to a gene: 11. CDR3 sequence (DNA): TGCGCCAGCAGCGCGCTGGGACTAGCGGGCCCGAGCTCCTACAATGAGCAGTTCTTC. It codes for CASSALGLAGPSSYNEQFF.

This clonotype occurred many times. The rearrangement joins TRBV6-5 to TRBJ2-3, with unresolved D. CDR1 is MNHEY, CDR2 SVGAGI, per germline. The CDR3 is made up of 11 amino acids. V was cut by 5 bases and J by 2 bases, with 2 bases left in between. The CDR3 loop is CASSDTDTQYF. As DNA, the CDR3 is TGTGCCAGCAGTGACACAGATACGCAGTATTTT.

This clonotype showed up many times. The chain uses TRBV10-3 and TRBJ2-1; TRBD2 matches at 9 bases. The V and J ends lost 9 bases and 4 bases, in that order; junction bases with no gene match: 4. The CDR3 has 13 amino acids. Germline loops: CDR1 ENHRY, CDR2 SYGVKD. The CDR3 here is CAMSSGIYNEQFF. The CDR3 DNA is TGTGCCATGTCTAGCGGGATTTACAATGAGCAGTTCTTC.

This clonotype turned up a few times. The chain has TRBV5-1 and TRBJ1-4; D not resolved. The CDR3 loop spans 14 amino acids. Trimming took off 2 bases at V and 0 bases at J, with 5 bases between the two ends. Per germline, CDR1 SGHRS and CDR2 YFSETQ. The CDR3 spells CASSLEATNEKLFF. For the CDR3, the DNA is TGCGCCAGCAGCTTAGAAGCAACTAATGAAAAACTGTTTTTT.

Only a few counts were recorded for this clonotype. The V call is TRBV7-2, the J call TRBJ2-1; 10 bases are a match to TRBD2. V lost 5 bases to trimming and J lost 5 bases; unmatched junction nucleotides: 6. Per germline, CDR1 SGHTA and CDR2 FQGNSA. The CDR3 loop spans 15 amino acids. This CDR3 is CASSMGLAPNNEQFF. CDR3 sequence (DNA): TGTGCCAGCAGCATGGGACTAGCGCCCAACAATGAGCAGTTCTTC.

This clonotype turned up a few times. This sequence joins TRBV10-3 and TRBJ2-5, with 7 bases matching TRBD1. This CDR3 has 14 residues. Germline-derived CDR1 and CDR2 are ENHRY and SYGVKD. V lost 3 bases, J lost 3 bases, and 4 bases stayed unmatched. The CDR3: CAISEGTAEETQYF. As DNA, the CDR3 is TGTGCCATCAGTGAAGGGACAGCGGAAGAGACCCAGTACTTC.

The rearrangement joins TRBV5-1 to TRBJ1-1, with TRBD1 identical over 7 bases. CDR1 SGHRS and CDR2 YFSETQ come from the germline V gene. The trim removed 4 bases at V and 0 bases at J, leaving 6 bases unmatched. This CDR3 has 15 amino acids. CDR3 sequence: CASSPAGQLNTEAFF. CDR3 in DNA: TGCGCCAGCAGCCCCGCGGGACAGTTGAACACTGAAGCTTTCTTT.

This clonotype came up a few times. The V and J genes are TRBV6-6 and TRBJ2-7; D is unresolved. Trimming shortened V by 5 bases and J by 5 bases, and 7 bases separated the two germline ends. This CDR3 contains 11 residues. Per the germline V gene, CDR1 is MNHNY and CDR2 is SVGAGI (reference sequence). The CDR3 DNA is TGTGCCAGCAGTCCCGGACACGAGCAGTACGTC. Residues: CASSPGHEQYV.

In its sample, this clonotype was seen many times. As DNA, the CDR3 is TGTGCCAGCAGTCCCTTGGCGGGGGGGTTGGGGACCCAGTACTTC. Protein product: CASSPLAGGLGTQYF. V is TRBV12-3 or TRBV12-4 and J is TRBJ2-5; TRBD2 aligns across 9 bases. The ends lost 5 bases at V and 7 bases at J; junction bases unmatched: 11. The CDR3 has 15 residues.

J is TRBJ2-1 and V is TRBV6-1, with D perhaps TRBD1 (5 bases). V was clipped by 4 bases and J by 0 bases, with 16 bases between them. Germline V gives CDR1 MNHNS, CDR2 SASEGT. The CDR3 contains 17 residues. CDR3 sequence (DNA): TGTGCCAGCAGTGGTCAGGGCCCTATTAGCTCCTACAATGAGCAGTTCTTC. It specifies CASSGQGPISSYNEQFF.

In its sample, this clonotype was seen a few times. The chain couples TRBV5-5 to TRBJ1-4, with D unresolved. Germline V gene lookup returns CDR1 SGHKS and CDR2 YYEKEE (reference sequence). The length of the CDR3 is 13 residues. V was pared by 5 bases and J by 0 bases, with 5 bases between. CDR3 region: CASRYTTNEKLFF. The CDR3 nucleotides read TGTGCCAGCAGATACACAACTAATGAAAAACTGTTTTTT.

CDR3 nucleotides: TGTGCCAGCAGCCCGCGGACTAGCTCGAACACCGGGGAGCTGTTTTTT. It specifies CASSPRTSSNTGELFF. The rearrangement joins TRBV11-2 to TRBJ2-2, with 8 bases that match TRBD2. Per germline, CDR1 SGHAT and CDR2 FQNNGV. The ends lost 5 bases at V and 0 bases at J; junction bases unmatched: 5. This CDR3 comprises 16 residues.

This clonotype was seen only a few times. The rearrangement links TRBV2 to TRBJ2-2; 10 bases are shared with TRBD2. In germline, CDR1 is SNHLY, CDR2 FYNNEI. With V trimmed by 7 bases and J by 6 bases, 5 bases remained unmatched. This CDR3 has 14 residues. The CDR3 loop reads CASKGTSVPGELFF. The CDR3 DNA follows: TGTGCCAGCAAGGGGACTAGCGTCCCCGGGGAGCTGTTTTTT.

In this sample, this clonotype turned up a few times. DNA of the CDR3: TGCGCCAGCAGCCCCTGGGACAGGGGTTACGAGCAGTACTTC. Protein product: CASSPWDRGYEQYF. The genes are TRBV5-1 and TRBJ2-7; TRBD1 agrees at 10 bases. This CDR3 has 14 amino acids. With 4 bases clipped from V and 4 bases from J, the junction kept 5 bases outside the gene matches. Germline CDR1 reads SGHRS; CDR2 reads YFSETQ. Full variable domain (outside the CDR3, taken from reference TRBV5-1 and TRBJ2-7): KAGVTQTPRYLIKTRGQQVTLSCSPISGHRSVSWYQQTPGQGLQFLFEYFSETQRNKGNFPGRFSGRQFSNSRSEMNVSTLELGDSALYLCASSPWDRGYEQYFGPGTRLTVT.